This T cell receptor (beta chain) comes out of a study of blood T cell repertoires in COVID-19. The germline CDR1 and CDR2 sequences are LGHDT and YNNKEL (reference sequence). The CDR3 is made up of 15 amino acids. Trimming took 4 bases from V and 1 from J; bases not matched to a gene: 4. Using immunoSEQ multiplex PCR, the repertoire was profiled, and TCRdb retains in-frame clones only, with some absent. This sample yields a few hundred thousand clones, of which approximately 91% are seen a single time; more than 1% belongs to the top ten. The source is a human donor in a cohort exposed to, infected with or recovered from COVID-19 (not recorded which). The donor label of this sample is uncertain. The chain employs TRBV3-1 (or the pseudogene TRBV3-2) and TRBJ1-1; 9 bases are shared with TRBD1. Sequencing input: PBMCs or T cells enriched from blood (not recorded which). Here the CDR3 DNA reads TGTGCCAGCAGCCCGGGGACAGGGAAGAACACTGAAGCTTTCTTT. Residues: CASSPGTGKNTEAFF.